The 31 T cell receptor beta chains given below trace back to one sample, sequenced in a study of patients and donors after allogeneic stem cell transplantation. One entry per CDR3 protein results from TCRdb running MiXCR on the RT-PCR reads. Of roughly 8,000 distinct CDR3 sequences in the sample, under 14% were seen once. The sequencing sample was made of blood, either unsorted or a sorted T cell fraction (not recorded which). These receptors were taken from a human donor who was either an allogeneic HSCT recipient or a stem cell or donor lymphocyte infusion donor (not recorded which). It is not recorded whose cells these are; they may come from a transplant donor.

This clonotype has at least ten counts. The rearrangement uses TRBV20-1 and TRBJ1-2; 10 bases agree with TRBD1. The trim removed 0 bases at V and 4 bases at J, leaving 5 bases unmatched. Per the germline V gene, CDR1 is DFQATT and CDR2 is SNEGSKA (reference sequence). This CDR3 contains 15 residues. CDR3 amino acids: CSARDPTGGFYGYTF. The CDR3 DNA reads TGCAGTGCTAGAGACCCGACAGGGGGCTTCTATGGCTACACCTTC.

This clonotype rates as medium-sized. The rearrangement joins TRBV25-1 to TRBJ2-1; 10 bases fit TRBD1. CDR1 and CDR2 (germline): MGHDK, SYGVNS. Trimming removed 2 bases from V and 6 bases from J; junction bases left unmatched: 4. The length of the CDR3 is 15 residues. The CDR3 protein is CASSEPWTGGNEQFF. Written as DNA, the CDR3 is TGTGCCAGCAGTGAACCCTGGACAGGGGGCAATGAGCAGTTCTTC.

This clonotype was counted ten times or more. V usage is TRBV29-1 and J usage is TRBJ1-1, with D possibly matching TRBD1 (5 bases). CDR3 length: 10 residues. Germline assignment: CDR1 SQVTM and CDR2 ANQGSEA. The V end was cut by 7 bases, the J end by 11 bases, with 14 bases between. CDR3 amino acids: CSALLGGAFF. In DNA form, the CDR3 reads TGCAGCGCGTTACTGGGGGGGGCTTTCTTT.

This clonotype was counted at least ten times. The rearrangement links TRBV5-5 to TRBJ1-6; perhaps TRBD1 as D (6 bases). The CDR3 sequence is 13 residues long. CDR1 SGHKS and CDR2 YYEKEE come from the germline V gene (reference sequence). Trimming cost V 3 bases and J 9 bases, with 10 bases left between them. CDR3 DNA: TGTGCCAGCAGCTCACCGGGGGCTTCACCCCTCCACTTT. Encoded protein: CASSSPGASPLHF. The whole variable domain, filled in from reference TRBV5-5 and TRBJ1-6, reads DAGVTQSPTHLIKTRGQQVTLRCSPISGHKSVSWYQQVLGQGPQFIFQYYEKEERGRGNFPDRFSARQFPNYSSELNVNALLLGDSALYLCASSSPGASPLHFGNGTRLTVT.

This clonotype is medium-sized. V is TRBV18 and J is TRBJ1-1; tentatively, D is TRBD1 (5 bases). Germline V gives CDR1 KGHSH, CDR2 LQKENI. The germline V and J ends were trimmed by 5 bases and 1 base, with 17 bases remaining between them. The CDR3 covers 16 residues. The CDR3 DNA sequence: TGTGCCAGCTCAGCCAATCCCACAGGCACGAACACTGAAGCTTTCTTT. Translation gives CASSANPTGTNTEAFF.

This clonotype was picked up a small number of times. The chain joins TRBV7-2 to TRBJ2-6; D is perhaps TRBD1 (6 bases). Trimming took off 5 bases at V and 3 bases at J, with 11 bases between the two ends. Germline lookup yields CDR1 SGHTA and CDR2 FQGNSA. The CDR3 has 15 residues. CDR3 protein: CASSPGVGGANVLTF. The DNA of the CDR3 is TGTGCCAGCAGCCCAGGGGTTGGTGGGGCCAACGTCCTGACTTTC.

In its sample, this clonotype was seen a few times. This CDR3 reads CASSPPNPREGDTQYF. CDR3 DNA sequence: TGTGCCAGCTCACCACCAAACCCCCGTGAGGGAGATACGCAGTATTTT. J is TRBJ2-3 and V is TRBV18; D might be TRBD2 (5 bases). V was shortened by 0 bases and J by 5 bases, with 15 bases between the two germline ends. The CDR3 spans 16 residues. CDR1 KGHSH and CDR2 LQKENI come from the germline V gene.

V gene TRBV4-3 combines with J gene TRBJ2-1; 9 bases are a match to TRBD1. The V gene end was trimmed by 4 bases and the J gene end by 3 bases; junction bases not matched to a gene: 10. CDR3 length equals 17 residues. The germline gives CDR1 LGHNA, CDR2 YSLEER. Here the CDR3 DNA reads TGCGCCAGCAGCCGGGGACAGGGTAGCTGGGGCTACAATGAGCAGTTCTTC. Amino acids: CASSRGQGSWGYNEQFF.

The rearrangement uses TRBV2 and TRBJ1-2; possible D gene TRBD1, 6 bases. This CDR3 region has 13 residues. Germline V gene data show CDR1 as SNHLY and CDR2 as FYNNEI. The V and J ends lost 7 bases and 4 bases respectively, with 13 bases between them. CDR3 residues: CASTPGEGYGYTF. The DNA of the CDR3 is TGTGCCAGCACCCCAGGGGAGGGCTATGGCTACACCTTC.

The chain uses TRBV20-1 and TRBJ1-4, with D maybe TRBD1 (6 bases). Germline loops: CDR1 DFQATT, CDR2 SNEGSKA (reference sequence). The CDR3 runs 14 residues. Trimming took 6 bases from V and 7 from J, leaving 18 bases between them. The CDR3 protein is CSATFGGLGEKLFF. The CDR3, as DNA: TGCAGTGCCACATTTGGGGGGCTCGGTGAAAAACTGTTTTTT.

This clonotype showed up just a few times. This chain joins TRBV4-2 and TRBJ2-1, with D maybe TRBD1 (6 bases). The CDR3 covers 17 residues. Germline V CDR1 and CDR2: LGHNA, YNFKEQ. The ends were cut back, 3 bases at V and 3 bases at J, with 18 bases in the middle. This CDR3 reads CASSHSDRSNFYNEQFF. CDR3 coding DNA: TGTGCCAGCAGCCACAGCGACAGGTCGAACTTCTACAATGAGCAGTTCTTC.

This chain uses TRBV3-1 with TRBJ2-7; possibly TRBD1 for D (5 bases). Germline V CDR1 and CDR2: LGHDT, YNNKEL (reference sequence). V lost 1 base to trimming and J lost 7 bases, with 11 bases between them. This CDR3 comprises 13 residues. CDR3 in amino acids: CASSQGEGDEQYF. In nucleotides, the CDR3 is TGTGCCAGCAGCCAAGGGGAAGGGGATGAGCAGTACTTC.

This clonotype was picked up a small number of times. CDR3 bases: TGTGCCAGCTCACTGCAACAGGGGGCGAGATATGGCTACACCTTC. Amino acid sequence: CASSLQQGARYGYTF. The J gene is TRBJ1-2, the V gene TRBV18, with 9 bases aligning to TRBD1. Germline V gene data show CDR1 as KGHSH and CDR2 as LQKENI. The CDR3 consists of 15 residues. The trim removed 4 bases at V and 5 bases at J, leaving 8 bases unmatched.

This clonotype was detected a few times. The chain links TRBV25-1 to TRBJ2-1; a weak D match, TRBD1 (5 bases). The CDR3 sequence is 12 residues long. CDR1 and CDR2 from the germline V gene are MGHDK and SYGVNS. V shed 1 base and J shed 9 bases, with 7 bases lying between them. The chain's CDR3 is CASSESGLEQFF. DNA of the CDR3: TGTGCCAGCAGTGAATCAGGGCTTGAGCAGTTCTTC.

This clonotype showed up just once. The chain joins TRBV12-3 or TRBV12-4 to TRBJ2-1; either TRBD1 or TRBD2 may supply D (6 bases each). This CDR3 region has 14 residues. Trimming removed 4 bases at V and 6 bases at J, with 13 bases between. CDR3 in amino acids: CASSYPGASNEQFF. The CDR3 DNA reads TGTGCCAGCAGTTACCCGGGGGCCTCCAATGAGCAGTTCTTC.

V gene TRBV27 combines with J gene TRBJ2-7, with D perhaps matching TRBD1 (5 bases). CDR1 and CDR2 from the germline V gene are MNHEY and SMNVEV (reference sequence). There are 15 residues in the CDR3. Trimming took 3 bases from V and 2 from J, leaving 14 bases between them. CDR3: CASSLRWGFTYEQYF. The CDR3 nucleotides read TGTGCCAGCAGTTTGAGGTGGGGCTTCACCTACGAGCAGTACTTC.

This clonotype was observed a single time. Because it lacks the conserved phenylalanine or tryptophan at the end, this CDR3 is likely a read error. The CDR3 reads CSARSQLDTEAFL. As DNA, the CDR3 is TGCAGTGCCCGGTCACAGTTGGACACTGAAGCTTTCTTG. The chain uses TRBV20-1 and TRBJ1-1, with D unclear. Per germline, CDR1 DFQATT and CDR2 SNEGSKA (reference sequence). The CDR3 has 13 amino acids. Between the trimmed V and J ends, which lost 6 bases and 3 bases, there was a span of 14 bases.

This clonotype was recorded many times. The chain recombines TRBV29-1 with TRBJ1-1; D unclear. V lost 6 bases, J lost 7 bases, and 12 bases lay in between. Looked up from germline, CDR1 is SQVTM and CDR2 is ANQGSEA. This CDR3 contains 11 residues. The CDR3 DNA reads as TGCAGCGTGAGCGACGGAAGTGAAGCTTTCTTT. It codes for CSVSDGSEAFF.

There are many counts of this clonotype. The rearrangement links TRBV30 to TRBJ2-3; 9 bases are shared with TRBD2. V lost 2 bases and J lost 6; bases outside the gene matches: 9. Germline loops: CDR1 GTSNPN, CDR2 SVGIG (reference sequence). The length of the CDR3 is 15 residues. Here the CDR3 DNA reads TGTGCCTGGAGTTTTCTCGGCGGGGGGGCCGATACGCAGTATTTT. Its translation is CAWSFLGGGADTQYF.

By share of the sample, this clonotype is large (0.1 to 1%). V gene TRBV2 combines with J gene TRBJ2-3, with 9 bases identical to TRBD2. The V gene's germline CDR1 is SNHLY and CDR2 FYNNEI. CDR3 length: 15 amino acids. The V segment lost 4 bases and the J segment 0 bases; nucleotides outside the gene matches: 2. The CDR3 reads CASSAGTSSTDTQYF. In nucleotides, the CDR3 is TGTGCCAGCAGTGCCGGGACTAGCAGCACAGATACGCAGTATTTT.

The V and J genes are TRBV30 and TRBJ2-1; 10 bases match TRBD2. Trimming at V came to 0 bases and at J to 4 bases, leaving 3 bases not matched to a gene. The CDR3 is made up of 15 amino acids. Germline V gives CDR1 GTSNPN, CDR2 SVGIG (reference sequence). CDR3 residues: CAWSVLAGLYNEQFF. DNA for the CDR3: TGTGCCTGGAGTGTACTAGCGGGGTTGTACAATGAGCAGTTCTTC.

Ten or more counts support this clonotype. The J gene is TRBJ1-1, the V gene TRBV3-1, with D maybe TRBD1 (5 bases). V was clipped by 4 bases and J by 0 bases, with 15 bases between them. The CDR3 extends over 16 amino acids. CDR1 is LGHDT and CDR2 is YNNKEL in the germline V gene (reference sequence). The CDR3 spells CASSLTPGRVNTEAFF. In DNA form, the CDR3 reads TGTGCCAGCAGCCTAACCCCGGGACGTGTGAACACTGAAGCTTTCTTT.

In its sample, this clonotype was seen a few times. The chain joins TRBV12-3 or TRBV12-4 to TRBJ2-3; TRBD1 matches at 8 bases. CDR3 size: 16 residues. The J segment lost 5 bases and the V segment lost 4 bases, leaving 11 bases of the junction unmatched. CDR3 region: CASSWGRGLGKDTQYF. The DNA of the CDR3 is TGTGCCAGCAGTTGGGGCAGGGGGCTAGGAAAAGATACGCAGTATTTT.

This clonotype was seen repeatedly, ten times or more. The V and J genes are TRBV10-3 and TRBJ1-2; D is undetermined. V lost 3 bases to trimming and J lost 4 bases, with 6 bases between them. Germline loops: CDR1 ENHRY, CDR2 SYGVKD. The length of the CDR3 is 12 residues. CDR3: CAISEPIYGYTF. For the CDR3, the DNA is TGTGCCATCAGTGAACCGATCTATGGCTACACCTTC.

The rearrangement links TRBV6-2 or TRBV6-3 to TRBJ2-1; D is ambiguous. This CDR3 is built from 13 residues. In germline, CDR1 is MNHEY, CDR2 SVGEGT. Trimming shortened V by 6 bases and J by 4 bases, and 10 bases separated the two germline ends. This CDR3 reads CASSPDVYNEQFF. In nucleotides, the CDR3 is TGTGCCAGCAGCCCTGACGTATACAATGAGCAGTTCTTC.

The rearrangement uses TRBV6-5 and TRBJ2-5; TRBD1 aligns across 7 bases. The junction had 9 bases not matched to a gene; V was cut back by 3 bases and J by 5 bases. The CDR3 consists of 15 residues. Looked up from germline, CDR1 is MNHEY and CDR2 is SVGAGI. The chain's CDR3 is CASSYQGGEVETQYF. CDR3 coding DNA: TGTGCCAGCAGTTATCAAGGGGGCGAAGTGGAGACCCAGTACTTC.

This clonotype appeared many times. The chain uses TRBV19 and TRBJ1-1; no clear D. Trimming removed 4 bases from V and 2 bases from J, with 11 bases in between. The CDR3 contains 14 residues. Germline CDR1 reads LNHDA; CDR2 reads SQIVND (reference sequence). This chain's CDR3 is CASSTRSFNTEAFF. For the CDR3, the DNA is TGTGCCAGTAGTACCCGTTCCTTTAACACTGAAGCTTTCTTT.

This clonotype has more than one count but fewer than ten. The chain couples TRBV5-1 to TRBJ1-5; D not resolved. CDR1 is SGHRS and CDR2 is YFSETQ in the germline V gene. Between the trimmed V and J ends, which lost 0 bases and 0 bases, there was a span of 10 bases. The length of the CDR3 is 16 residues. The DNA for the CDR3 is TGCGCCAGCAGCTTGGATGGCCCAACTAGCAATCAGCCCCAGCATTTT. Translating gives CASSLDGPTSNQPQHF. The variable domain in full, with the rest retrieved from reference TRBV5-1 and TRBJ1-5, is KAGVTQTPRYLIKTRGQQVTLSCSPISGHRSVSWYQQTPGQGLQFLFEYFSETQRNKGNFPGRFSGRQFSNSRSEMNVSTLELGDSALYLCASSLDGPTSNQPQHFGDGTRLSIL.

In its sample, this clonotype was seen many times. The rearrangement links TRBV5-1 to TRBJ2-5, with D maybe TRBD2 (6 bases). CDR1 is SGHRS and CDR2 is YFSETQ in the germline V gene. The CDR3 consists of 14 residues. V dropped 3 bases and J dropped 4 bases, with 13 bases sitting between them. CDR3 sequence (DNA): TGCGCCAGCAGCTCTGGGACTGAGGGAGAGACCCAGTACTTC. Translation gives CASSSGTEGETQYF. Full variable domain (remainder filled in from reference TRBV5-1 and TRBJ2-5): KAGVTQTPRYLIKTRGQQVTLSCSPISGHRSVSWYQQTPGQGLQFLFEYFSETQRNKGNFPGRFSGRQFSNSRSEMNVSTLELGDSALYLCASSSGTEGETQYFGPGTRLLVL.

This clonotype was recorded at least ten times. The chain carries TRBV11-2 and TRBJ2-3, with 7 nucleotides matching TRBD2. There are 15 residues in the CDR3. The J segment lost 0 bases and the V segment lost 8 bases, leaving 8 bases of the junction unmatched. Per germline, CDR1 SGHAT and CDR2 FQNNGV. The CDR3 here is CASGLGGTSTDTQYF. CDR3 DNA: TGTGCCAGCGGCCTCGGGGGGACTAGCACAGATACGCAGTATTTT.

This clonotype has only a few counts. The chain couples TRBV18 to TRBJ1-6; tentative D call: TRBD1 (6 bases). V was trimmed by 0 bases and J by 7 bases, leaving 13 bases between them. Germline V CDR1 and CDR2: KGHSH, LQKENI. The length of the CDR3 is 16 residues. CDR3 protein: CASSPPGGTNNSPLHF. CDR3 bases: TGTGCCAGCTCACCACCAGGGGGTACCAACAATTCACCCCTCCACTTT.